The 15 T cell receptor beta chains presented below share a single source sample, sequenced in a study of cytomegalovirus exposure and HLA in healthy donors. Assay used: immunoSEQ multiplex PCR; TCRdb lists only in-frame clones, some missing. The sample shows tens of thousands of clones, around 94% of them seen only once. The specimen was PBMCs. These receptors were collected from a man aged 18-30 years in good health and CMV-seronegative.

This chain uses TRBV19 with TRBJ1-5; 9 bases are a match to TRBD1. V was clipped by 3 bases and J by 4 bases; unmatched bases: 4. Germline CDR1 LNHDA, CDR2 SQIVND (reference sequence). The CDR3 extends over 15 amino acids. The CDR3 coding sequence is TGTGCCAGTAGTATTTACAGGGGGCAAAATCAGCCCCAGCATTTT. This encodes CASSIYRGQNQPQHF.

This chain uses TRBV18 with TRBJ2-3; 10 bases line up with TRBD2. CDR1 is KGHSH and CDR2 is LQKENI in the germline V gene. The J segment lost 5 bases and the V segment lost 3 bases, leaving 8 bases of the junction unmatched. This CDR3 has 16 residues. The CDR3, as DNA: TGTGCCAGCTCACCGTTAGCGGGGGGACTCCAAGATACGCAGTATTTT. It encodes CASSPLAGGLQDTQYF.

V usage is TRBV5-1 and J usage is TRBJ2-7; D is possibly TRBD2 (5 bases). The CDR3 contains 16 residues. Germline assignment: CDR1 SGHRS and CDR2 YFSETQ. V dropped 4 bases and J dropped 0 bases, with 17 bases sitting between them. The CDR3 sequence: CASSRDGVTSSYEQYF. CDR3 in DNA: TGCGCCAGCAGCCGGGATGGAGTGACGTCCTCCTACGAGCAGTACTTC.

The rearrangement joins TRBV19 to TRBJ1-1; D ambiguous. The CDR3 consists of 15 residues. Per germline, CDR1 LNHDA and CDR2 SQIVND (reference sequence). Deletions cut 3 bases from V and 6 bases from J, with 17 bases between. CDR3 loop: CASSMPQTKMAEAFF. The CDR3, as DNA: TGTGCCAGTAGTATGCCGCAGACAAAGATGGCTGAAGCTTTCTTT.

The J gene is TRBJ1-6, the V gene TRBV7-6, with D maybe TRBD1 (5 bases). Germline CDR1 SGHVS, CDR2 FNYEAQ. The CDR3 contains 16 residues. Deletions cut 1 base from V and 7 bases from J, with 14 bases between. CDR3 in amino acids: CASSLETPGPNSPLHF. The CDR3 DNA follows: TGTGCCAGCAGCTTAGAAACCCCAGGGCCAAATTCACCCCTCCACTTT.

The chain employs TRBV19 and TRBJ2-1; 11 positions match TRBD2. Losses at the gene ends were 1 base for V and 7 bases for J; bases not matched to a gene: 6. The germline V gene has CDR1 LNHDA and CDR2 SQIVND (reference sequence). The CDR3 runs 16 residues. CDR3 in amino acids: CASSIGEVAGGNEQFF. DNA for the CDR3: TGTGCCAGTAGTATAGGGGAAGTAGCGGGAGGGAATGAGCAGTTCTTC.

This chain links TRBV27 with TRBJ1-1; 9 bases line up with TRBD1. With V trimmed by 5 bases and J by 4 bases, 5 bases remained unmatched. Germline CDR1 reads MNHEY; CDR2 reads SMNVEV (reference sequence). This CDR3 has 14 residues. CDR3 bases: TGTGCCAGCAGTCTGACAGGGGGTCGCACTGAAGCTTTCTTT. The encoded protein is CASSLTGGRTEAFF.

The rearrangement links TRBV4-1 to TRBJ2-3; 8 bases agree with TRBD2. Germline V CDR1 and CDR2: MGHRA, YSYEKL. The CDR3 loop spans 15 amino acids. J gave up 2 bases and V 0 bases, and 1 base lay outside the gene matches. Here the CDR3 reads CASSQELADTDTQYF. The CDR3 nucleotides read TGCGCCAGCAGCCAAGAACTAGCGGACACAGATACGCAGTATTTT.

This clone is a singleton in its sample. J is TRBJ1-2 and V is TRBV7-2; TRBD1 matches 8 bases. CDR3 length: 14 amino acids. Looked up from germline, CDR1 is SGHTA and CDR2 is FQGNSA. After removal of 5 bases from V and 5 bases from J, the junction contained 7 bases not matched to a gene. The CDR3: CASSPQDRVYGYTF. The CDR3 DNA follows: TGTGCCAGCAGCCCACAGGACAGGGTTTATGGCTACACCTTC.

The chain joins TRBV5-4 to TRBJ1-2; D might be TRBD1 (6 bases). Germline V gives CDR1 SGHNT, CDR2 YYREEE (reference sequence). V lost 4 bases and J 2 bases, leaving 18 bases between the germline ends. The CDR3 contains 16 residues. CDR3 region: CASSPGTQGTNYGYTF. CDR3 coding DNA: TGTGCCAGCAGCCCTGGAACCCAGGGGACAAACTATGGCTACACCTTC.

In this sample, this clone turned up once. The chain's CDR3 is CSARGANEQFF. For the CDR3, the DNA is TGCAGTGCTAGGGGGGCGAATGAGCAGTTCTTC. The chain uses TRBV20-1 and TRBJ2-1, with D perhaps matching TRBD1 (6 bases). The CDR3 is made up of 11 amino acids. With 3 bases removed from V and 7 bases from J, the gap between germline ends came to 7 bases. From germline, CDR1 is DFQATT and CDR2 SNEGSKA (reference sequence).

The V gene is TRBV10-3, the J gene TRBJ2-1; TRBD2 matches at 14 bases. With 6 bases clipped from V and 1 base from J, the junction kept 26 bases outside the gene matches. CDR3 length equals 24 residues. CDR1 is ENHRY and CDR2 is SYGVKD in the germline V gene. The CDR3 sequence is CAIRSGLGTQAGTSGSRSYNEQFF. The DNA for the CDR3 is TGTGCCATCAGGTCAGGGTTGGGTACCCAGGCCGGGACTAGCGGGAGTCGGTCCTACAATGAGCAGTTCTTC.

The V gene is TRBV11-2, the J gene TRBJ2-3, with D tentatively TRBD2 (5 bases). The CDR3 totals 16 residues. V dropped 2 bases and J dropped 3 bases, with 15 bases sitting between them. Germline CDR1 SGHAT, CDR2 FQNNGV. The CDR3 DNA reads as TGTGCCAGCAGCTTATGGCCACAACTAGGAACAGATACGCAGTATTTT. Its protein product is CASSLWPQLGTDTQYF.

This clone was found a few times. Here the CDR3 reads CASSLMAGGATGELFF. The CDR3 nucleotides read TGTGCCAGCAGCTTAATGGCGGGAGGGGCCACCGGGGAGCTGTTTTTT. This chain joins TRBV7-2 and TRBJ2-2, with 9 positions matching TRBD2. In germline, CDR1 is SGHTA, CDR2 FQGNSA. Trimming removed 2 bases from V and 4 bases from J; junction bases left unmatched: 5. CDR3 length: 16 residues.

This chain uses TRBV11-3 with TRBJ2-7; the match to TRBD1 covers 8 bases. Germline CDR1 is SGHNT and CDR2 is YENEEA. Trimming cost V 0 bases and J 4 bases; bases outside gene matches: 8. CDR3 length: 16 residues. The CDR3 spells CASSLDSGTGAYEQYF. CDR3 DNA sequence: TGTGCCAGCAGCTTAGATTCGGGGACAGGTGCTTACGAGCAGTACTTC.